Here is one TCR beta chain with its context. Constant-region reverse primers amplified full-length variable regions, followed by semi-nested Nested Universal Primer A PCR. TCRdb re-called the 5' RACE reads with MiXCR, one entry per CDR3 protein. Of over 30,000 distinct CDR3 sequences in the sample, roughly 25% are singletons; the top ten hold less than 4%. This CDR3 region has 19 residues. This chain joins TRBV12-2 and TRBJ2-3; the table gives TRBD2 as D, unverified against the DNA. TRBV12-2 is flagged as a pseudogene. Specimen: naive CD4+ T cells sorted from a lymph node. Subset indicated: naive CD4+ T cells, CD4+CD45RA+CD25-. The TCR comes from a female donor with breast cancer. In nucleotides, the CDR3 is TGTGCAAGTCTCTTAGTTTTGGGACTAGCGGGAGCCGGCACAGATACGCAGTATTTT. Amino acids: CASLLVLGLAGAGTDTQYF.